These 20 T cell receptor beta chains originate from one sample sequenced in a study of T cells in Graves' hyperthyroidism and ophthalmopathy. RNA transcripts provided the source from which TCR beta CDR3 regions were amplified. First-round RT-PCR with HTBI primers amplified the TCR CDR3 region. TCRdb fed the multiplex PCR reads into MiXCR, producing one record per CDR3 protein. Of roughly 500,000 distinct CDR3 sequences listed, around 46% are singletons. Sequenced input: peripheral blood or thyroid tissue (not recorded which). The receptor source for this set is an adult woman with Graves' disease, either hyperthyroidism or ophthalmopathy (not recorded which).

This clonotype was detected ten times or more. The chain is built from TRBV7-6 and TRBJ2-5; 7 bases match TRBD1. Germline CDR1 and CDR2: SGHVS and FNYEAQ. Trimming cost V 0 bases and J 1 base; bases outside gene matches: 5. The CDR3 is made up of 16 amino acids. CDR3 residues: CASSLATDRAQETQYF. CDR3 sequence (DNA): TGTGCCAGCAGCTTAGCGACCGACAGGGCCCAAGAGACCCAGTACTTC. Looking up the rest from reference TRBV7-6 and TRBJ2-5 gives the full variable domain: GAGVSQSPRYKVTKRGQDVALRCDPISGHVSLYWYRQALGQGPEFLTYFNYEAQQDKSGLPNDRFSAERPEGSISTLTIQRTEQRDSAMYRCASSLATDRAQETQYFGPGTRLLVL.

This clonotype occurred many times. CDR3 DNA sequence: TGTGCCAGCAGTTTCCCCTCCGTCAGCCATTTTTTCCTGAGCAACACTGAAGCTTTCTTT. This gives the protein CASSFPSVSHFFLSNTEAFF. The chain carries TRBV12-3 or TRBV12-4 and TRBJ1-1; D is undetermined. Trimming pared 3 bases from V and 2 bases from J, leaving 28 bases between. The CDR3 runs 20 residues.

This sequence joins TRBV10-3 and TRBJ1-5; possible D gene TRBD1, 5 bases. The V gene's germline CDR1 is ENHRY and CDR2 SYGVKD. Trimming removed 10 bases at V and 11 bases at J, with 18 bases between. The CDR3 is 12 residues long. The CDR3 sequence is CATGGLAETQHF. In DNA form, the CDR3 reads TGTGCCACCGGGGGTTTAGCGGAGACCCAGCATTTT.

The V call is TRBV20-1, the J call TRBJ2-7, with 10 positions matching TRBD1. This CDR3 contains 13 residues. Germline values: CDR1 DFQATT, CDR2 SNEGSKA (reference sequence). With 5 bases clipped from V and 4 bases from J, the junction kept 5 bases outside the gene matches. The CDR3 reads CSAPWTGGYEQYF. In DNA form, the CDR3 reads TGCAGTGCTCCCTGGACAGGGGGGTACGAGCAGTACTTC.

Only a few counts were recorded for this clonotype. The chain's CDR3 is CASSPGLAGVASTDTQYF. The DNA for the CDR3 is TGTGCCAGCAGCCCGGGACTAGCGGGAGTCGCCAGCACAGATACGCAGTATTTT. V gene TRBV7-9 combines with J gene TRBJ2-3; 14 nucleotides agree with TRBD2. This CDR3 spans 18 amino acids. The V and J ends lost 5 bases and 0 bases, in that order; junction bases with no gene match: 7. CDR1 and CDR2 from the germline V gene are SEHNR and FQNEAQ (reference sequence). Complete variable domain (other parts from reference TRBV7-9 and TRBJ2-3): DTGVSQNPRHKITKRGQNVTFRCDPISEHNRLYWYRQTLGQGPEFLTYFQNEAQLEKSRLLSDRFSAERPKGSFSTLEIQRTEQGDSAMYLCASSPGLAGVASTDTQYFGPGTRLTVL.

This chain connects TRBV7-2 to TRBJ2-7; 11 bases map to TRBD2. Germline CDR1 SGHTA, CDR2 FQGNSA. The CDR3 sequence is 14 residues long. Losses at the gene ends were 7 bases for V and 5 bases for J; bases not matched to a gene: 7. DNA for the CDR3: TGTGCCAGCACCATACTAGCGGGGGCGAACGAGCAGTACTTC. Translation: CASTILAGANEQYF.

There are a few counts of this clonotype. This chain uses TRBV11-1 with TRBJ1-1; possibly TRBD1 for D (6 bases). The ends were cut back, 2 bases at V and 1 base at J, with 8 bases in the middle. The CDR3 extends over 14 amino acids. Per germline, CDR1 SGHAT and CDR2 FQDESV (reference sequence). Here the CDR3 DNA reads TGTGCCAGCAGCTTATCAGGGGAGAACACTGAAGCTTTCTTT. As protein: CASSLSGENTEAFF.

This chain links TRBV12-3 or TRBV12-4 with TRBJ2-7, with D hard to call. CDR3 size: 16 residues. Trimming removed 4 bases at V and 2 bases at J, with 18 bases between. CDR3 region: CASSSAPGPGTYEQYF. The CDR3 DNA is TGTGCCAGCAGTTCCGCTCCCGGTCCCGGCACCTACGAGCAGTACTTC.

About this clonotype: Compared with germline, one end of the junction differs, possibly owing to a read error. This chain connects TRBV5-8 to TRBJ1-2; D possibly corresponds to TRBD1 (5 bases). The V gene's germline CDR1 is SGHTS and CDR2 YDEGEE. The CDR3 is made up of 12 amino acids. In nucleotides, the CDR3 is TGTGCCAGCAGCGAGGGGCAGGACCATTTAGCCTTC. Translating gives CASSEGQDHLAF.

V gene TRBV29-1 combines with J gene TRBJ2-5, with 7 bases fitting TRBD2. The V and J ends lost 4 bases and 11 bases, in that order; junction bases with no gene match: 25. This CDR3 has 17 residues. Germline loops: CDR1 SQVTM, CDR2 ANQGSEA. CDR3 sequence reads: CSVVNGLAGAQLEEQYF. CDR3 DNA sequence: TGCAGCGTTGTCAATGGCCTCGCGGGAGCGCAACTGGAGGAGCAGTACTTC.

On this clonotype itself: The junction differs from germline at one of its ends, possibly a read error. CDR3 protein: CACSATPRTSYGYTF. DNA for the CDR3: TGTGCCTGCAGTGCCACCCCTAGGACGAGCTATGGCTACACCTTC. The chain carries TRBV9 and TRBJ1-2, with D unresolved. This CDR3 has 15 amino acids. CDR1 is SGDLS, CDR2 YYNGEE, per germline.

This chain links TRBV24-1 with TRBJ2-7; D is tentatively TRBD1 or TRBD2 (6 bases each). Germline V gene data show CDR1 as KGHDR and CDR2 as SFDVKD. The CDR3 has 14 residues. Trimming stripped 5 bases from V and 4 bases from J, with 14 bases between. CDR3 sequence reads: CATSARGGGYEQYF. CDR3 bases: TGTGCCACCAGTGCTAGAGGAGGGGGGTACGAGCAGTACTTC.

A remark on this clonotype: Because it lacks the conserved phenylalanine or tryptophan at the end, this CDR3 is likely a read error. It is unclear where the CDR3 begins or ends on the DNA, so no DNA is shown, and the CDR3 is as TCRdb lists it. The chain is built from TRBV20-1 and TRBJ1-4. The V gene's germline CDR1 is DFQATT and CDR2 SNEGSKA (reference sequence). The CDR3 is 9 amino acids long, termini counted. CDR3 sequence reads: CSATAWDIY.

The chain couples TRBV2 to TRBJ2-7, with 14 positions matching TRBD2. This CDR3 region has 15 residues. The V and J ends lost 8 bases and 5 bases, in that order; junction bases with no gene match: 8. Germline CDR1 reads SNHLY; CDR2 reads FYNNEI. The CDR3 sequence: CASLNRLAGGDEQYF. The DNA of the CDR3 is TGTGCCAGCTTAAATCGACTAGCGGGAGGGGACGAGCAGTACTTC. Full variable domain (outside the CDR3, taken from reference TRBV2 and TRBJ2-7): EPEVTQTPSHQVTQMGQEVILRCVPISNHLYFYWYRQILGQKVEFLVSFYNNEISEKSEIFDDQFSVERPDGSNFTLKIRSTKLEDSAMYFCASLNRLAGGDEQYFGPGTRLTVT.

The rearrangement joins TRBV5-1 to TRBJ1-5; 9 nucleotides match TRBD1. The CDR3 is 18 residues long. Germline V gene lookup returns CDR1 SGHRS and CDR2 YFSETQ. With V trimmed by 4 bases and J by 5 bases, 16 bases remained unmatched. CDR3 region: CASSPLGTGRYQDQPQHF. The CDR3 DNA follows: TGCGCCAGCAGCCCCTTGGGGACAGGGAGGTATCAGGATCAGCCCCAGCATTTT.

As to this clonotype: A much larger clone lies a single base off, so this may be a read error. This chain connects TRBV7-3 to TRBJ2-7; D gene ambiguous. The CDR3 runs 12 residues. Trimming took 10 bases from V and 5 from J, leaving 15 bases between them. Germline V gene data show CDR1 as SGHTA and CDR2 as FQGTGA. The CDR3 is CANSPHTHEQYF. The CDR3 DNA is TGTGCCAACAGTCCCCATACCCACGAGCAGTACTTC. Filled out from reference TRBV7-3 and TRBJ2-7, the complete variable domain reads GAGVSQTPSNKVTEKGKYVELRCDPISGHTALYWYRQSLGQGPEFLIYFQGTGAADDSGLPNDRFFAVRPEGSVSTLKIQRTERGDSAVYLCANSPHTHEQYFGPGTRLTVT.

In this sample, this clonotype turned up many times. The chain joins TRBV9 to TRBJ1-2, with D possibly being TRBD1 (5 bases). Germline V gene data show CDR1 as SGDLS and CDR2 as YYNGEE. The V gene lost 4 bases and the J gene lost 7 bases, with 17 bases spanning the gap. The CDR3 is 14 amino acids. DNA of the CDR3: TGTGCCAGCAGCAACGGGGCAGGGTCTCGTGGCTACACCTTC. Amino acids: CASSNGAGSRGYTF.

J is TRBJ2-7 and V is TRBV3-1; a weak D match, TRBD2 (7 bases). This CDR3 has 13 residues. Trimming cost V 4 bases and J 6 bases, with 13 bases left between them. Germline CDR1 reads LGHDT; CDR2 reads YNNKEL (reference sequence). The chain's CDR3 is CASSRGGGAEQYF. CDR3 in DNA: TGTGCCAGCAGCCGAGGGGGGGGGGCCGAGCAGTACTTC.

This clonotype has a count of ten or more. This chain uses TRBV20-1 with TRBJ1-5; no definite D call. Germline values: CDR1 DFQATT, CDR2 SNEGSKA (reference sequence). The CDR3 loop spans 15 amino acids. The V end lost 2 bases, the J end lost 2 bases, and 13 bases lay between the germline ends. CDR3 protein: CSARIGPYGNQPQHF. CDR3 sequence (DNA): TGCAGTGCTAGAATAGGGCCCTATGGCAATCAGCCCCAGCATTTT.

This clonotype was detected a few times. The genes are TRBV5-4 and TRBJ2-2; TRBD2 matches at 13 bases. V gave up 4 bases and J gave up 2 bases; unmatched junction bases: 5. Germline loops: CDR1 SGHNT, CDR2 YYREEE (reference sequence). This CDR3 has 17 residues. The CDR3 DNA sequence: TGTGCCAGCAGCCGAGGACTAGCGGGAGACAACACCGGGGAGCTGTTTTTT. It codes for CASSRGLAGDNTGELFF.